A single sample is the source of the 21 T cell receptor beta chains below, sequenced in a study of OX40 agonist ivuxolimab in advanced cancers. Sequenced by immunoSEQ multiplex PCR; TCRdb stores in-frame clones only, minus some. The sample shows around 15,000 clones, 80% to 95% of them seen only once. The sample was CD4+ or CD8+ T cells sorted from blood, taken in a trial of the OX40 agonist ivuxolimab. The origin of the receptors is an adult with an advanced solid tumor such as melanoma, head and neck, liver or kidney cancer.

The CDR3 DNA is TGTGCCAGCAGCTCTAGGGTAGCGGATTACAATGAGCAGTTCTTC. Encoded protein: CASSSRVADYNEQFF. The gene calls are TRBV11-2 and TRBJ2-1, with a possible D match to TRBD2 (6 bases). Looked up from germline, CDR1 is SGHAT and CDR2 is FQNNGV. CDR3 length: 15 amino acids. Deletions cut 4 bases from V and 4 bases from J, with 14 bases between.

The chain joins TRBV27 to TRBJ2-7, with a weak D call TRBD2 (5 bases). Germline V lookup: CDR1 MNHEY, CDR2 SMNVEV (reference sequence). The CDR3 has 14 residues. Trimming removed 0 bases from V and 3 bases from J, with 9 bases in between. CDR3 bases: TGTGCCAGCAGTTTATCTAGCGCCAACTACGAGCAGTACTTC. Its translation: CASSLSSANYEQYF.

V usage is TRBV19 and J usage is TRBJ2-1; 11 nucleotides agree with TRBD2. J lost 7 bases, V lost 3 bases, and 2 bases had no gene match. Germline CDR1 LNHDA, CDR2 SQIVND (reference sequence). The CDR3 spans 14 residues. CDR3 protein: CASSMGTSGNEQFF. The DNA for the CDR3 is TGTGCCAGTAGTATGGGGACTAGCGGAAATGAGCAGTTCTTC.

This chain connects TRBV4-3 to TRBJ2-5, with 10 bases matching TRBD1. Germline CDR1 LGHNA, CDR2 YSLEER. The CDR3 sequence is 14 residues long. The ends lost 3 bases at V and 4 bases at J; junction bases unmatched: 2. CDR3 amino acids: CASSQGQGSETQYF. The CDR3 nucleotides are TGCGCCAGCAGCCAGGGACAGGGGTCAGAGACCCAGTACTTC.

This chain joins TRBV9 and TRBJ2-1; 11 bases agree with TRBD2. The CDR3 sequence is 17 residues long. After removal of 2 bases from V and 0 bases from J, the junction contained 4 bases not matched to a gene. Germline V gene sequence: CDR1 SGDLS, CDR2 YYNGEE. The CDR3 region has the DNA TGTGCCAGCAGCGTTGCCCTAGCGGGAGGCTCCTACAATGAGCAGTTCTTC. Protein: CASSVALAGGSYNEQFF.

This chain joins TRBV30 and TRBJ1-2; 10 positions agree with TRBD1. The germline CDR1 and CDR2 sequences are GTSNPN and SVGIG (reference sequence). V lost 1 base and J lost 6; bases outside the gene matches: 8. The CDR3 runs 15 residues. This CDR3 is CAWSAPGTGVHGYTF. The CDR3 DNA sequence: TGTGCCTGGAGTGCACCCGGGACAGGGGTTCATGGCTACACCTTC.

This chain's CDR3 is CASSDSTGWSGYTF. CDR3 DNA sequence: TGTGCCAGCAGCGACAGTACAGGGTGGTCTGGCTACACCTTC. The chain recombines TRBV9 with TRBJ1-2, with a tentative D call TRBD1 (6 bases). With 3 bases removed from V and 7 bases from J, the gap between germline ends came to 16 bases. Germline CDR1 and CDR2: SGDLS and YYNGEE. This CDR3 is 14 amino acids long.

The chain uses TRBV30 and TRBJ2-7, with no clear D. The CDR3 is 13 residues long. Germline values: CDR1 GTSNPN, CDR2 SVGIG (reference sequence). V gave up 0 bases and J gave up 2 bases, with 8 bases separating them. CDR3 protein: CAWSVQRAYEQYF. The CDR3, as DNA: TGTGCCTGGAGTGTACAAAGGGCCTACGAGCAGTACTTC.

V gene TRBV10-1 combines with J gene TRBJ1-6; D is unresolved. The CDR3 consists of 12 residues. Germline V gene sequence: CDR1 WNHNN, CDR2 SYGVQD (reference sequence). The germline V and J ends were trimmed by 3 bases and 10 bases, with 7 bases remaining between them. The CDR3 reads CASSDGESPLHF. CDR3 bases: TGCGCCAGCAGTGATGGAGAGTCACCCCTCCACTTT.

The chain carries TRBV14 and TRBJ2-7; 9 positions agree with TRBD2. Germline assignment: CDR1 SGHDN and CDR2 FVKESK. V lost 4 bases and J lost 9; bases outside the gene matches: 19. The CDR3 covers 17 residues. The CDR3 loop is CASSPDKGGTSRRVQYF. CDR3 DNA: TGTGCCAGCAGCCCAGACAAAGGGGGGACTAGCCGAAGGGTGCAGTACTTC.

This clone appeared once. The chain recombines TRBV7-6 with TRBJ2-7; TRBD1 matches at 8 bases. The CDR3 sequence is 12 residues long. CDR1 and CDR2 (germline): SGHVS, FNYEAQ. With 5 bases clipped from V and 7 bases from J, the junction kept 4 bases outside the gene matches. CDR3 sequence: CASSLGTGEQYF. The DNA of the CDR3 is TGTGCCAGCAGCCTCGGGACAGGAGAGCAGTACTTC. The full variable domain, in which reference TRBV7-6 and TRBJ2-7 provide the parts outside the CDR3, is GAGVSQSPRYKVTKRGQDVALRCDPISGHVSLYWYRQALGQGPEFLTYFNYEAQQDKSGLPNDRFSAERPEGSISTLTIQRTEQRDSAMYRCASSLGTGEQYFGPGTRLTVT.

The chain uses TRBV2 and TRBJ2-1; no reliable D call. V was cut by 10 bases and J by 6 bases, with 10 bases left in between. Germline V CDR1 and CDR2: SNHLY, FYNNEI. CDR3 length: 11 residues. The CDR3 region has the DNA TGTGCCACGAGATGGGTCAATGAGCAGTTCTTC. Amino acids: CATRWVNEQFF.

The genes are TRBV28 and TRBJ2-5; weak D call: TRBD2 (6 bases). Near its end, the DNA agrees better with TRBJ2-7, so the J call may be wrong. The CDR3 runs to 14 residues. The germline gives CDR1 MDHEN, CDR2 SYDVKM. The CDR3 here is CASSPSFGSYEQYF. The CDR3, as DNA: TGTGCCAGCAGTCCCTCGTTCGGGAGCTACGAGCAGTACTTC.

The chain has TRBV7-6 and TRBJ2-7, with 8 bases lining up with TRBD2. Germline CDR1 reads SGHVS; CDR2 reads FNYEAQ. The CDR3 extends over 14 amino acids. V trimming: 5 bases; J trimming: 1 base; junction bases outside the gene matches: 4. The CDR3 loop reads CASSISGSSYEQYF. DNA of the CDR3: TGTGCCAGCAGCATAAGCGGGAGTTCCTACGAGCAGTACTTC.

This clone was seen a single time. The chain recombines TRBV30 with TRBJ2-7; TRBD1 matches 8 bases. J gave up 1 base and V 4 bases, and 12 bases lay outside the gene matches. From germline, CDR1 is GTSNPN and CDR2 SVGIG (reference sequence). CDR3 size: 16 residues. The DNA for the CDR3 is TGTGCCTGGAATCCTGCGGACAGGGTCCCTTCCTACGAGCAGTACTTC. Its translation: CAWNPADRVPSYEQYF.

The CDR3 loop is CASSVPGQVSVNYEQYF. The CDR3 DNA is TGTGCCAGCAGCGTCCCGGGACAGGTTTCGGTGAACTACGAGCAGTACTTC. The gene calls are TRBV7-9 and TRBJ2-7; 8 bases are shared with TRBD1. The CDR3 contains 17 residues. From germline, CDR1 is SEHNR and CDR2 FQNEAQ (reference sequence). J was trimmed by 3 bases and V by 5 bases; bases with no gene match: 15. Drawing the rest from reference TRBV7-9 and TRBJ2-7, the complete variable domain is DTGVSQNPRHKITKRGQNVTFRCDPISEHNRLYWYRQTLGQGPEFLTYFQNEAQLEKSRLLSDRFSAERPKGSFSTLEIQRTEQGDSAMYLCASSVPGQVSVNYEQYFGPGTRLTVT.

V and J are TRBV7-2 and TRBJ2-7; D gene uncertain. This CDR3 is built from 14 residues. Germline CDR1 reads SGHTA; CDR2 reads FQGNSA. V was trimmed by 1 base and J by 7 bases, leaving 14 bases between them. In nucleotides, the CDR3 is TGTGCCAGCAGCTTAGGCTCATTATTTGGTGAGCAGTACTTC. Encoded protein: CASSLGSLFGEQYF.

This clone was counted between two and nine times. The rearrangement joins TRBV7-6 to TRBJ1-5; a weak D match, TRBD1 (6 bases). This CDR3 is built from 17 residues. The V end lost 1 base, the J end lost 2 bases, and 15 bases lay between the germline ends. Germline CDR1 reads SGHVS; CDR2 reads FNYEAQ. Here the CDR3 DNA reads TGTGCCAGCAGCTTAGAGAGCCCGGGGGCCGGCAATCAGCCCCAGCATTTT. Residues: CASSLESPGAGNQPQHF.

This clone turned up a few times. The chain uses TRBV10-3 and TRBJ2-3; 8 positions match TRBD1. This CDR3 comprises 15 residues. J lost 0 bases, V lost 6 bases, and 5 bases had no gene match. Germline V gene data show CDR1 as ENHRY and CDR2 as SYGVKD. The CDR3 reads CAISPRDRSTDTQYF. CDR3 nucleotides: TGTGCCATCAGCCCAAGGGACAGGAGCACAGATACGCAGTATTTT.

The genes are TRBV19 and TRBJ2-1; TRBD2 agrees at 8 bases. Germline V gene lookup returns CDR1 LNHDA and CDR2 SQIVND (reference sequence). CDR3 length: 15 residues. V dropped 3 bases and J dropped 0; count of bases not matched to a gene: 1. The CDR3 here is CASSISGDSYNEQFF. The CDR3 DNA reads TGTGCCAGTAGTATTAGCGGGGACTCCTACAATGAGCAGTTCTTC.

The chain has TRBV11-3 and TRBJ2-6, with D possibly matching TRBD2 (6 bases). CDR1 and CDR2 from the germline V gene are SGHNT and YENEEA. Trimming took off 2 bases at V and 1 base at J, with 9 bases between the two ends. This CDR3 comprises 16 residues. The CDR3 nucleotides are TGTGCCAGCAGCTTATGGGGGGAATCTGGGGCCAACGTCCTGACTTTC. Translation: CASSLWGESGANVLTF. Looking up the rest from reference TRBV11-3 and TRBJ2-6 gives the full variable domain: EAGVVQSPRYKIIEKKQPVAFWCNPISGHNTLYWYLQNLGQGPELLIRYENEEAVDDSQLPKDRFSAERLKGVDSTLKIQPAELGDSAVYLCASSLWGESGANVLTFGAGSRLTVL.